The following is a T cell receptor beta chain sequence with its context. Its antigen is not known. Each patient relapsed following autologous stem cell transplantation, and prior brentuximab vedotin exposure differed. Per germline, CDR1 MNHEY and CDR2 SVGAGI. The CDR3 has 15 amino acids. The V end was cut by 7 bases, the J end by 0 bases, with 10 bases between. This sample is part of a study of PD-1 blockade in classical Hodgkin lymphoma. The repertoire was sequenced with immunoSEQ multiplex PCR; TCRdb's copy has only in-frame clones and lacks some. The table has more than 50,000 clones, 80% to 90% seen once. Study outcomes and limitations: The study reported lower baseline TCR diversity in newly diagnosed patients than in healthy donors. The study found that TCR diversity rose significantly by C4D1 in CD4+ but not CD8+ cells. Patients starting nivolumab under 1 year after ASCT were excluded.

This receptor was identified in a human donor with classical Hodgkin lymphoma. The specimen comprised peripheral blood mononuclear cells (PBMCs), sampled at baseline. The chain carries TRBV6-5 and TRBJ1-6; unclear D gene. The CDR3 reads CASNRGSSYNSPLHF. The CDR3 DNA sequence: TGTGCCAGCAACAGAGGCAGCTCCTATAATTCACCCCTCCACTTT.